This TCR beta chain was profiled in a study of blood T cell repertoires in COVID-19 (dated by TCRdb to 2019 to 2021). With respect to the entire study: The collaborator samples originated in the United States, Italy and Spain and spanned the acute and convalescent phases of COVID-19. A de-identified subject ID, COVID-19 status, age in years and sex were almost always included in the sample metadata. Deeply sampled blood TCRbeta repertoires from subjects exposed to, actively infected with, or recovered from COVID-19 were included in the dataset. A freely available public database, intended as a resource for researchers studying the immune response to SARS-CoV-2, is where the repertoires were released. Samples were obtained from the ongoing ImmuneRACE study (first 160 participants) and from some 1,300 subjects provided by 6 global collaborators. Where available, HLA class I and class II types were taken from metadata supplied by the sample provider and were not determined by assay-based typing. The material from the prospective study consisted of cDNA or gDNA derived from T cells, B-cell-depleted T cells, or PBMCs.

Collaborating institutions collected whole blood in K2EDTA tubes following their own protocols. For TCRbeta analysis, collaborators shipped samples as frozen whole blood, isolated PBMCs, or DNA extracted from either of those sample types. What the study reported, not specific to this receptor: The quantity of clinical and demographic metadata differed by source and by participant and was supplied without curation.

The CDR3, from cysteine to phenylalanine, totals 15 residues. Here the CDR3 DNA is all that survives: 45 bases in frame from base 1. Reading the germline V gene (reference sequence) gives CDR1 LGHDT and CDR2 YNNKEL. For this chain, trimming is 5 bases at the V end and 8 bases at the J end, and the number of junction bases without a gene match is 12. TCRbeta CDR3 regions were amplified from genomic DNA using the immunoSEQ Assay, a bias-controlled multiplex PCR. From the authors' description of their analysis: Nucleated cell counts per sample were estimated from amplification of reference gene primers within the assay. Sequence reads were collapsed and filtered to measure the absolute abundance of every unique TCRbeta CDR3 rearrangement. Productive Simpson clonality was computed per sample as the square root of Simpson's diversity index over productive rearrangements. Held by TCRdb, this immuneACCESS table contains in-frame sequences only and omits some clones. Under half of the omission traces to an unresolved V gene where checked; the cause of the rest is unknown. The V and J calls and clone size were taken over from that table, and D and trimming were inferred from the DNA. The sample table records 110,000 or so clones; over 60% of these occur just once. The top ten clones comprise 7.9% of the sample.

Worth noting for this clone: Its antigen is unknown. No much larger clone is present one base from it, and per-base qualities are unavailable.

The material sequenced was peripheral blood. This receptor was taken from a human donor in a cohort sampled during active COVID-19. The sequence is built from TRBV3-1 (or the pseudogene TRBV3-2) and TRBJ1-3; TRBD1 matches 7 bases in the middle. The CDR3 reads as follows: CASSYRQGYVDTIYF. The nucleotides read TGTGCCAGCAGCTACCGACAGGGTTACGTGGACACCATATATTTT.